These 12 T cell receptor beta chains originate from one sample sequenced in a study of monozygotic twins with inflammatory bowel disease. Following a re-call of the 5' RACE reads, TCRdb has one entry per CDR3 protein and lacks DNA. This table holds approximately 340,000 distinct CDR3 sequences. Sequenced sample: blood. The receptor set was obtained from a human donor with ulcerative colitis or Crohn's disease, or a healthy co-twin of an affected twin (not recorded which).

J is TRBJ1-1 and V is TRBV9; TCRdb's D gene call, TRBD1, goes unchecked for lack of DNA. Germline V gene lookup returns CDR1 SGDLS and CDR2 YYNGEE. This CDR3 is 15 amino acids long. The chain's CDR3 is CASSPMGQGWTEAFF.

This chain joins TRBV20-1 and TRBJ2-2; TCRdb designates TRBD1, a call that cannot be tested without DNA. The CDR3 extends over 13 amino acids. Germline assignment: CDR1 DFQATT and CDR2 SNEGSKA (reference sequence). CDR3 amino acids: CSAQQGARGELFF.

The chain joins TRBV5-1 to TRBJ2-7. CDR1 is SGHRS, CDR2 YFSETQ, per germline. This CDR3 is 15 amino acids long. The CDR3 loop reads CASSLLDVNSYEQYF.

V and J are TRBV5-1 and TRBJ2-7; no DNA is available, so the TRBD1 call from TCRdb remains unchecked. CDR3 length: 14 residues. The germline V gene has CDR1 SGHRS and CDR2 YFSETQ. CDR3 sequence: CASSSDSPYGEQYF.

The chain's CDR3 is CASIEQGEGQPQHF. The V and J genes are TRBV28 and TRBJ1-5; the TCRdb D gene call, TRBD1, has no DNA to confirm it. CDR1 is MDHEN, CDR2 SYDVKM, per germline. CDR3 length equals 14 residues.

The rearrangement joins TRBV10-2 to TRBJ2-2; TCRdb proposes TRBD2, but this gene call is untestable without DNA. Germline loops: CDR1 WSHSY, CDR2 SAAADI. This CDR3 region has 16 residues. Here the CDR3 reads CASRTSGGRGTGELFF.

This rearrangement joins TRBV12-3 or TRBV12-4 to TRBJ1-6; TCRdb indicates TRBD1, and absent DNA this call remains unverified. The CDR3 is made up of 15 amino acids. CDR3 sequence: CASSGKGVGGSPLHF.

V and J are TRBV20-1 and TRBJ2-2; with no DNA, the TCRdb D assignment of TRBD2 cannot be verified. The CDR3 has 16 amino acids. Germline-derived CDR1 and CDR2 are DFQATT and SNEGSKA (reference sequence). The CDR3 spells CSARDRLAGGGGELFF.

This chain joins TRBV29-1 and TRBJ1-1; the D call from TCRdb, TRBD1, cannot be confirmed without DNA. Germline V lookup: CDR1 SQVTM, CDR2 ANQGSEA. The CDR3 contains 12 residues. CDR3 sequence: CSVETDRVEAFF.

The chain links TRBV5-1 to TRBJ1-1; TCRdb names TRBD1, which stays unverified in the absence of DNA. CDR1 and CDR2 (germline): SGHRS, YFSETQ. The CDR3 consists of 15 residues. The CDR3 loop is CASSLGGVWNTEAFF.

CDR3: CASGPFRGRWNMNTEAFF. This rearrangement joins TRBV14 to TRBJ1-1; TCRdb proposes TRBD1, but this gene call is untestable without DNA. Germline loops: CDR1 SGHDN, CDR2 FVKESK. The CDR3 extends over 18 amino acids.

The chain joins TRBV4-2 to TRBJ2-7; the TCRdb D gene call, TRBD2, has no DNA to confirm it. CDR3 length equals 15 residues. In germline, CDR1 is LGHNA, CDR2 YNFKEQ. The CDR3 sequence: CASSLGFSGSDEQYF.